The 28 T cell receptor beta chains reported below all come from one sample, sequenced in a study of OX40 agonist ivuxolimab in advanced cancers. The method was immunoSEQ multiplex PCR; TCRdb's version includes in-frame clones alone and lacks a portion of them. The table records tens of thousands of clones, under 90% of them present only once. Material: CD4+ or CD8+ T cells sorted from blood, obtained in a trial of the OX40 agonist ivuxolimab. The receptors stem from an adult with an advanced solid tumor such as melanoma, head and neck, liver or kidney cancer.

This clone was observed once. The chain joins TRBV5-1 to TRBJ1-1; no firm D call. Trimming left V 3 bases short and J 0 bases short, with 9 bases between. Germline lookup yields CDR1 SGHRS and CDR2 YFSETQ. This CDR3 has 14 amino acids. The CDR3 sequence is CASSSDGLNTEAFF. The CDR3 nucleotides read TGCGCCAGCAGCTCGGACGGCCTGAACACTGAAGCTTTCTTT.

This chain joins TRBV7-2 and TRBJ1-5; D remains ambiguous. Trimming took 5 bases from V and 1 from J, leaving 9 bases between them. The germline CDR1 and CDR2 sequences are SGHTA and FQGNSA. CDR3 size: 14 residues. CDR3 sequence: CASSKQQSNQPQHF. The CDR3 nucleotides read TGTGCCAGCAGCAAACAACAAAGCAATCAGCCCCAGCATTTT.

V usage is TRBV5-4 and J usage is TRBJ1-2, with no clear D. The germline V and J ends were trimmed by 4 bases and 2 bases, with 9 bases remaining between them. The CDR3 extends over 13 amino acids. The V gene's germline CDR1 is SGHNT and CDR2 YYREEE (reference sequence). The CDR3 here is CASSGRINYGYTF. In nucleotides, the CDR3 is TGTGCCAGCAGCGGCAGGATCAACTATGGCTACACCTTC.

The chain couples TRBV30 to TRBJ2-7; D unresolved. Trimming removed 0 bases at V and 7 bases at J, with 10 bases between. This CDR3 is built from 12 residues. CDR1 is GTSNPN and CDR2 is SVGIG in the germline V gene (reference sequence). The CDR3 region is CAWSVRAREQYF. In DNA form, the CDR3 reads TGTGCCTGGAGTGTAAGGGCCCGGGAGCAGTACTTC.

J is TRBJ2-7 and V is TRBV4-2, with 15 bases lining up with TRBD2. The CDR3 has 18 residues. J gave up 3 bases and V 3 bases, and 9 bases lay outside the gene matches. Germline lookup yields CDR1 LGHNA and CDR2 YNFKEQ. The CDR3 sequence: CASSQGLAGGTTYYEQYF. CDR3 DNA sequence: TGTGCCAGCAGCCAGGGACTAGCGGGAGGTACCACCTACTACGAGCAGTACTTC.

The chain employs TRBV29-1 and TRBJ2-5; 9 positions match TRBD1. The junction had 6 bases not matched to a gene; V was cut back by 7 bases and J by 6 bases. Germline assignment: CDR1 SQVTM and CDR2 ANQGSEA. This CDR3 has 12 residues. The CDR3, as DNA: TGCAGCGCTAGGACAGGGGATCAGACCCAGTACTTC. Its protein product is CSARTGDQTQYF.

This clone was counted a few times. The chain joins TRBV18 to TRBJ1-5; D is undetermined. The CDR3 totals 13 residues. Germline V gene sequence: CDR1 KGHSH, CDR2 LQKENI. V lost 3 bases and J lost 6, with 9 bases in between. CDR3 sequence (DNA): TGTGCCAGCTCACCGGGGAGAACTCAGCCCCAGCATTTT. Its protein product is CASSPGRTQPQHF.

This clone has more than one count but fewer than ten. This rearrangement joins TRBV1 to TRBJ1-3; the table's D call TRBD1 went unverified against the DNA. TRBV1 is recorded as a pseudogene. This CDR3 region has 16 residues. CDR3 residues: CTSSPGPRSSGNTIYF. The CDR3 nucleotides are TGCACCAGCAGCCCAGGCCCCAGGTCCTCTGGAAACACCATATATTTT.

V usage is TRBV7-2 and J usage is TRBJ2-1; D not certain. V lost 2 bases to trimming and J lost 7 bases, with 12 bases between them. Germline V gives CDR1 SGHTA, CDR2 FQGNSA. CDR3 length: 14 amino acids. This chain's CDR3 is CASSLLVTKNEQFF. CDR3 sequence (DNA): TGTGCCAGCAGCTTACTAGTTACCAAAAATGAGCAGTTCTTC.

The V and J genes are TRBV21-1 and TRBJ2-5; the table's TRBD2 call for D was not verified on the DNA. TRBV21-1 is deemed a pseudogene. The CDR3 spans 19 residues. In DNA form, the CDR3 reads TGTGCCAGCAGCAAAAATCCCCGGGGAGGGGAACCTAACCAAGAGACCCAGTACTTC. Its protein is CASSKNPRGGEPNQETQYF.

This chain connects TRBV6-5 to TRBJ1-2; possibly TRBD1 for D (6 bases). The CDR3 runs 13 residues. With 6 bases removed from V and 2 bases from J, the gap between germline ends came to 10 bases. Germline V gene lookup returns CDR1 MNHEY and CDR2 SVGAGI. CDR3 sequence (DNA): TGTGCCAGCAGCCGGACAGACAACTATGGCTACACCTTC. Translation gives CASSRTDNYGYTF.

This clone showed up just once. V gene TRBV10-1 combines with J gene TRBJ1-1; TRBD1 matches at 8 bases. CDR3 length: 13 residues. Germline V gene lookup returns CDR1 WNHNN and CDR2 SYGVQD (reference sequence). V dropped 2 bases and J dropped 7; count of bases not matched to a gene: 3. This chain's CDR3 is CASSERQGLEAFF. The CDR3, as DNA: TGCGCCAGCAGTGAGAGACAGGGGCTTGAAGCTTTCTTT.

This chain connects TRBV7-9 to TRBJ2-7, with 7 bases matching TRBD2. This CDR3 is built from 18 residues. Germline values: CDR1 SEHNR, CDR2 FQNEAQ (reference sequence). V was clipped by 5 bases and J by 2 bases; unmatched bases: 18. CDR3 nucleotide sequence: TGTGCCAGCAGCCGCCCGGGAATTCTAGCGGCCGTAACCTACGAGCAGTACTTC. Its translation: CASSRPGILAAVTYEQYF.

This clone was seen only once. V and J are TRBV28 and TRBJ1-2; 8 bases are shared with TRBD1. The germline CDR1 and CDR2 sequences are MDHEN and SYDVKM. There are 14 residues in the CDR3. The V gene end was trimmed by 5 bases and the J gene end by 3 bases; junction bases not matched to a gene: 5. This CDR3 reads CASSRGGQDYGYTF. The CDR3 coding sequence is TGTGCCAGCAGTCGTGGGGGACAGGACTATGGCTACACCTTC.

The genes are TRBV13 and TRBJ2-1, with 8 bases matching TRBD2. V gave up 1 base and J gave up 4 bases; unmatched junction bases: 6. The CDR3 runs to 16 residues. Germline CDR1 PRHDT, CDR2 FYEKMQ (reference sequence). CDR3 coding DNA: TGTGCCAGCAGCTTAGTCTTGGCTAGCGGGTACAATGAGCAGTTCTTC. Translating it yields CASSLVLASGYNEQFF.

The V gene is TRBV5-4, the J gene TRBJ2-5, with TRBD2 matching 13 bases. Per the germline V gene, CDR1 is SGHNT and CDR2 is YYREEE (reference sequence). The CDR3 spans 18 residues. The trim removed 2 bases at V and 0 bases at J, leaving 7 bases unmatched. The CDR3 region is CASSFSTSGRVYQETQYF. The CDR3 bases are TGTGCCAGCAGCTTTTCTACTAGCGGGAGGGTGTACCAAGAGACCCAGTACTTC.

This clone was seen a handful of times. The missing conserved phenylalanine or tryptophan at the end of this CDR3 makes a read error likely. The DNA is left out, because the CDR3 cannot be placed on it with certainty; the CDR3 is given as TCRdb lists it. The chain is built from TRBV5-3 and TRBJ2-7; the DNA was not used to check the table's D call, TRBD2. TRBV5-3 is labeled an ORF, and its function is uncertain. The CDR3 comprises 9 residues, both ends counted. Here the CDR3 reads CARSLPCPL.

V and J are TRBV5-1 and TRBJ2-1, with TRBD1 matching over 7 bases. V lost 0 bases to trimming and J lost 7 bases; unmatched junction nucleotides: 10. From germline, CDR1 is SGHRS and CDR2 YFSETQ. CDR3 length: 16 residues. The CDR3 DNA reads as TGCGCCAGCAGCTTGGTCGGACAGGTCGAGGGGAATGAGCAGTTCTTC. Translated: CASSLVGQVEGNEQFF.

The chain links TRBV6-1 to TRBJ2-7; weak D call: TRBD2 (5 bases). The CDR3 is made up of 13 amino acids. Trimming removed 7 bases from V and 6 bases from J, with 16 bases in between. Germline assignment: CDR1 MNHNS and CDR2 SASEGT. This CDR3 is CASTNEGSGEQYF. The CDR3 DNA sequence: TGTGCCAGCACCAATGAGGGCTCGGGCGAGCAGTACTTC.

This sequence joins TRBV4-1 and TRBJ1-5, with no clear D. The CDR3 loop spans 12 amino acids. The germline V gene has CDR1 MGHRA and CDR2 YSYEKL. Between the trimmed V and J ends, which lost 1 base and 4 bases, there was a span of 2 bases. CDR3 bases: TGCGCCAGCAGCCAAGGGAATCAGCCCCAGCATTTT. Protein product: CASSQGNQPQHF.

The chain couples TRBV27 to TRBJ2-1; D is undetermined. Trimming stripped 3 bases from V and 9 bases from J, with 12 bases between. Germline V gene sequence: CDR1 MNHEY, CDR2 SMNVEV (reference sequence). This CDR3 is built from 13 residues. The DNA for the CDR3 is TGTGCCAGCAGTTTTGTAGCAGAATCTGAGCAGTTCTTC. The encoded protein is CASSFVAESEQFF.

The rearrangement uses TRBV7-2 and TRBJ1-3; D ambiguous. The germline gives CDR1 SGHTA, CDR2 FQGNSA. The CDR3 extends over 14 amino acids. Trimming stripped 3 bases from V and 11 bases from J, with 17 bases between. The CDR3 sequence: CASSFLGQFSAIYF. The CDR3 region has the DNA TGTGCCAGCAGCTTCTTAGGGCAGTTTAGCGCCATATATTTT.

The sample holds a few counts of this clone. The chain is built from TRBV19 and TRBJ1-5; D is perhaps TRBD1 (6 bases). CDR3 size: 15 residues. Trimming shortened V by 3 bases and J by 7 bases, and 16 bases separated the two germline ends. Germline loops: CDR1 LNHDA, CDR2 SQIVND (reference sequence). CDR3 in amino acids: CASSMMEGGGQPQHF. The CDR3 DNA is TGTGCCAGTAGTATGATGGAGGGGGGAGGACAGCCCCAGCATTTT.

The chain is built from TRBV5-4 and TRBJ1-4, with 8 bases aligning to TRBD1. The CDR3 length is 15 residues. The germline V gene has CDR1 SGHNT and CDR2 YYREEE (reference sequence). V shed 4 bases, J shed 5 bases, and the junction held 7 bases outside the gene matches. CDR3 loop: CASSRPGQANEKLFF. CDR3 in DNA: TGTGCCAGCAGCCGGCCGGGACAGGCAAATGAAAAACTGTTTTTT.

The chain combines TRBV5-6 with TRBJ2-5; TRBD2 matches 13 bases. Germline V gene data show CDR1 as SGHDT and CDR2 as YYEEEE. CDR3 length: 19 residues. V was clipped by 0 bases and J by 4 bases; unmatched bases: 12. The CDR3 DNA follows: TGTGCCAGCAGCTTGGCTGCCTGGACTAGCGGGAGAAGGGTAGAGACCCAGTACTTC. Residues: CASSLAAWTSGRRVETQYF.

This chain links TRBV29-1 with TRBJ1-2; D remains unclear. V lost 4 bases and J 9 bases, leaving 21 bases between the germline ends. The germline V gene has CDR1 SQVTM and CDR2 ANQGSEA. The length of the CDR3 is 14 residues. CDR3 sequence reads: CSVVRRDTSWSYTF. The CDR3 nucleotides are TGCAGCGTTGTGCGGAGAGACACGTCTTGGAGCTACACCTTC.

In this sample, this clone turned up a few times. The rearrangement joins TRBV6-1 to TRBJ2-3; 7 nucleotides align to TRBD1. The CDR3 has 13 residues. CDR1 is MNHNS and CDR2 is SASEGT in the germline V gene. Unmatched junction bases numbered 1, after V lost 2 bases and J lost 5 bases. CDR3: CASSEYRGDTQYF. CDR3 bases: TGTGCCAGCAGTGAATACAGGGGAGATACGCAGTATTTT.

V gene TRBV10-1 combines with J gene TRBJ2-4; no clear D. Germline V lookup: CDR1 WNHNN, CDR2 SYGVQD (reference sequence). This CDR3 comprises 13 residues. Trimming took 7 bases from V and 0 from J, leaving 7 bases between them. CDR3 bases: TGCGCCAGCAAGCAGGTAGCCAAAAACATTCAGTACTTC. This sequence encodes CASKQVAKNIQYF.